The 27 T cell receptor beta chains below all came from one sample that was sequenced in a study of regulatory T cells in long-lasting Graves disease (dated by TCRdb to about 2021). Receptors were amplified or captured by multiplex PCR. Reads for this sample came from an Illumina HiSeq 4000. TCR beta libraries were built with iRepertoire HTBI primers and Arm-PCR amplification of CDR3 regions. The raw public reads went through TCRdb reprocessing: fastp at Q25, MiXCR clone calling, in-frame beta chains kept. Every distinct CDR3 protein forms one entry, paired with its most common genes and DNA. The sample includes roughly 400,000 distinct CDR3 sequences, with roughly 20% observed a single time. In total, the top ten clones hold 20% of the sample. This specimen's time point label, per the study, means: persistent/refractory GD, antithyroid drugs over 5 years with positive TRAb. For both TCR sequencing and RNA sequencing, RNA was extracted from PBMCs in TRIzol.

This specimen consisted of peripheral blood mononuclear cells (PBMCs), obtained when the disease was refractory, from a patient treated with antithyroid drugs. These receptors originate from a female donor with Graves disease.

This clonotype was seen at least ten times. The V gene is TRBV11-2, the J gene TRBJ2-5, with 10 bases lining up with TRBD1. This CDR3 spans 16 amino acids. Trimming at V came to 1 base and at J to 2 bases, leaving 4 bases not matched to a gene. The germline gives CDR1 SGHAT, CDR2 FQNNGV. CDR3 bases: TGTGCCAGCAGCTTAGGTTGGACAGGGGGACAAGAGACCCAGTACTTC. It is translated as CASSLGWTGGQETQYF.

The gene calls are TRBV10-1 and TRBJ2-5; D gene unclear. Germline values: CDR1 WNHNN, CDR2 SYGVQD (reference sequence). The CDR3 covers 14 residues. The V gene lost 3 bases and the J gene lost 2 bases, with 10 bases spanning the gap. The DNA for the CDR3 is TGCGCCAGCAGTGACCCGACGGCTCAAGAGACCCAGTACTTC. Protein sequence: CASSDPTAQETQYF.

On this clonotype itself: This may stem from a read error, because a much larger clone lies one nucleotide away. V usage is TRBV7-2 and J usage is TRBJ2-7; D not certain. The CDR3 covers 14 residues. Germline V gene data show CDR1 as SGHTA and CDR2 as FQGNSA. V shed 2 bases and J shed 4 bases, with 12 bases lying between them. The CDR3 DNA reads TGTGCCAGCAGCTTATATGGAAAGTCTTACGAGCAGTACTTC. As protein: CASSLYGKSYEQYF.

This chain links TRBV4-3 with TRBJ2-7; the match to TRBD2 covers 9 bases. The CDR3 length is 16 residues. V lost 4 bases to trimming and J lost 2 bases; unmatched junction nucleotides: 9. The germline CDR1 and CDR2 sequences are LGHNA and YSLEER. CDR3 amino acids: CASSPGRGGRAYEQYF. The CDR3 DNA reads TGCGCCAGCAGCCCCGGTCGGGGCGGGAGGGCCTACGAGCAGTACTTC.

V and J are TRBV29-1 and TRBJ2-7; D is undetermined. This CDR3 has 14 amino acids. Germline V gives CDR1 SQVTM, CDR2 ANQGSEA. Trimming took 6 bases from V and 7 from J, leaving 22 bases between them. The CDR3 sequence is CSVVPLPLSTEQYF. The CDR3, as DNA: TGCAGCGTCGTACCTTTACCGCTCTCTACAGAGCAGTACTTC.

There are many counts of this clonotype. The gene calls are TRBV20-1 and TRBJ2-7, with 8 bases fitting TRBD2. Trimming took 3 bases from V and 4 from J; bases not matched to a gene: 5. The germline V gene encodes CDR1 DFQATT and CDR2 SNEGSKA (reference sequence). The CDR3 spans 13 residues. As DNA, the CDR3 is TGCAGTGCTAGGGGACGGGAGGGGTACGAGCAGTACTTC. Translating it yields CSARGREGYEQYF.

This clonotype was found a few times. V is TRBV7-6 and J is TRBJ1-1, with 7 bases that match TRBD1. The CDR3 runs to 15 residues. After removal of 1 base from V and 0 bases from J, the junction contained 2 bases not matched to a gene. Germline V gene data show CDR1 as SGHVS and CDR2 as FNYEAQ. DNA of the CDR3: TGTGCCAGCAGCTTAGAGGGGGCCTTGAACACTGAAGCTTTCTTT. Translated: CASSLEGALNTEAFF.

The gene calls are TRBV7-2 and TRBJ2-7, with TRBD2 matching 10 bases. The CDR3 consists of 15 residues. Germline V gene data show CDR1 as SGHTA and CDR2 as FQGNSA. V lost 5 bases, J lost 2 bases, and 6 bases stayed unmatched. The CDR3 reads CASSPPSGGPYEQYF. Here the CDR3 DNA reads TGTGCCAGCAGCCCGCCTAGCGGGGGTCCCTACGAGCAGTACTTC.

This clonotype was detected only a few times. This chain links TRBV5-1 with TRBJ1-2; D remains ambiguous. CDR1 and CDR2 from the germline V gene are SGHRS and YFSETQ. V was shortened by 0 bases and J by 5 bases, with 14 bases between the two germline ends. This CDR3 has 15 residues. The CDR3 here is CASSLETPDGYGYTF. The CDR3, as DNA: TGCGCCAGCAGCTTGGAGACACCCGATGGGTATGGCTACACCTTC.

This clonotype occurred many times. V is TRBV27 and J is TRBJ1-2, with 7 nucleotides matching TRBD1. CDR1 and CDR2 from the germline V gene are MNHEY and SMNVEV (reference sequence). The CDR3 is 13 residues long. V shed 5 bases, J shed 2 bases, and the junction held 2 bases outside the gene matches. The CDR3 loop reads CASSVQGNYGYTF. CDR3 bases: TGTGCCAGCAGTGTACAGGGGAACTATGGCTACACCTTC.

At least ten counts were recorded for this clonotype. CDR3 loop: CASSYITGTEAQYF. The CDR3 DNA reads TGTGCCAGCAGCTACATTACAGGGACGGAAGCCCAGTACTTC. The genes are TRBV7-3 and TRBJ2-5; a weak D match, TRBD1 (6 bases). Trimming pared 4 bases from V and 9 bases from J, leaving 18 bases between. The CDR3 length is 14 residues. Germline V CDR1 and CDR2: SGHTA, FQGTGA.

In this sample, this clonotype turned up many times. V and J are TRBV12-3 or TRBV12-4 and TRBJ2-2; 9 bases line up with TRBD1. This CDR3 contains 15 residues. V gave up 3 bases and J gave up 5 bases; unmatched junction bases: 4. In nucleotides, the CDR3 is TGTGCCAGCAGTTTGGGGACAGGGAAAACCGGGGAGCTGTTTTTT. Translation: CASSLGTGKTGELFF.

In its sample, this clonotype was seen many times. V and J are TRBV10-3 and TRBJ2-5; 7 positions agree with TRBD1. The CDR3 is 15 amino acids. V trimming: 4 bases; J trimming: 3 bases; junction bases outside the gene matches: 8. CDR1 ENHRY and CDR2 SYGVKD come from the germline V gene. The CDR3 protein is CAISVGDSDKETQYF. CDR3 nucleotides: TGTGCCATCAGTGTGGGGGACAGCGATAAAGAGACCCAGTACTTC.

This clonotype was found many times. The rearrangement uses TRBV11-2 and TRBJ2-7, with TRBD1 matching over 9 bases. Germline loops: CDR1 SGHAT, CDR2 FQNNGV. V was pared by 5 bases and J by 5 bases, with 10 bases of the junction left unmatched. There are 15 residues in the CDR3. The CDR3 loop is CASSPQGALLDEQYF. The DNA of the CDR3 is TGTGCCAGCAGCCCACAGGGGGCTCTCCTGGACGAGCAGTACTTC.

In its sample, this clonotype was seen a few times. The CDR3 region has the DNA TGCAGTGCTGAAACCGGGACTAGCGGGCCCCCTTTCCACGAGCAGTACTTC. Its translation is CSAETGTSGPPFHEQYF. This chain uses TRBV20-1 with TRBJ2-7; TRBD2 agrees at 12 bases. V shed 5 bases and J 5 bases; nucleotides not matched to a gene: 16. This CDR3 has 17 residues. CDR1 and CDR2 from the germline V gene are DFQATT and SNEGSKA (reference sequence).

This clonotype was counted a few times. The chain recombines TRBV7-9 with TRBJ2-7; D call uncertain. There are 14 residues in the CDR3. Trimming left V 5 bases short and J 1 base short, with 12 bases between. Germline V lookup: CDR1 SEHNR, CDR2 FQNEAQ (reference sequence). DNA of the CDR3: TGTGCCAGCAGCCACCCGGACGGATCCTACGAGCAGTACTTC. Translating it yields CASSHPDGSYEQYF.

Many counts were recorded for this clonotype. This sequence joins TRBV2 and TRBJ2-2; 8 bases agree with TRBD2. The germline gives CDR1 SNHLY, CDR2 FYNNEI. The CDR3 is made up of 15 amino acids. J lost 0 bases, V lost 4 bases, and 1 base had no gene match. CDR3 DNA: TGTGCCAGCAGTGGGGGACTAGCGAACACCGGGGAGCTGTTTTTT. Its translation is CASSGGLANTGELFF.

The chain couples TRBV7-8 to TRBJ2-7; 8 positions match TRBD2. Germline-derived CDR1 and CDR2 are SGHVS and FQNEAQ. The CDR3 runs 15 residues. Trimming at V came to 3 bases and at J to 0 bases, leaving 4 bases not matched to a gene. This chain's CDR3 is CASSFTSGFSYEQYF. CDR3 nucleotide sequence: TGTGCCAGCAGCTTCACTAGCGGCTTCTCCTACGAGCAGTACTTC.

This clonotype was seen a few times. The chain employs TRBV28 and TRBJ1-1; the match to TRBD1 covers 7 bases. Germline V gives CDR1 MDHEN, CDR2 SYDVKM. The CDR3 sequence is 14 residues long. V shed 4 bases, J shed 7 bases, and the junction held 9 bases outside the gene matches. CDR3 residues: CASSSAGQMFEAFF. Written as DNA, the CDR3 is TGTGCCAGCAGTTCCGCGGGACAGATGTTTGAAGCTTTCTTT.

At least ten counts were recorded for this clonotype. The V gene is TRBV7-9, the J gene TRBJ1-4; no firm D call. CDR1 is SEHNR and CDR2 is FQNEAQ in the germline V gene (reference sequence). The V and J ends lost 4 bases and 4 bases respectively, with 10 bases between them. The CDR3 loop spans 14 amino acids. CDR3 bases: TGTGCCAGCAGCTCATCGGGCATTAATGAAAAACTGTTTTTT. This gives the protein CASSSSGINEKLFF.

CDR3 in amino acids: CASTTPRDTQYF. CDR3 DNA: TGTGCCAGCACCACACCTCGGGATACGCAGTATTTT. The genes are TRBV28 and TRBJ2-3; D unresolved. The CDR3 sequence is 12 residues long. Germline loops: CDR1 MDHEN, CDR2 SYDVKM. With 7 bases removed from V and 6 bases from J, the gap between germline ends came to 11 bases.

This clonotype was counted many times. The rearrangement joins TRBV7-2 to TRBJ2-7; a weak D match, TRBD2 (6 bases). With 0 bases removed from V and 5 bases from J, the gap between germline ends came to 14 bases. This CDR3 contains 15 residues. Per germline, CDR1 SGHTA and CDR2 FQGNSA. CDR3 loop: CASSLAEGPPNEQYF. CDR3 nucleotides: TGTGCCAGCAGCTTAGCGGAGGGACCTCCGAACGAGCAGTACTTC.

This clonotype was seen ten or more times. The chain recombines TRBV7-9 with TRBJ1-1, with 8 bases that match TRBD1. The CDR3 consists of 12 residues. The ends lost 5 bases at V and 11 bases at J; junction bases unmatched: 7. Germline V CDR1 and CDR2: SEHNR, FQNEAQ (reference sequence). CDR3: CASSPEDRVAFF. The CDR3 DNA is TGTGCCAGCAGCCCCGAGGACAGGGTGGCTTTCTTT.

The table lists this clonotype with a few counts. The chain links TRBV28 to TRBJ1-5; D unclear. Germline CDR1 is MDHEN and CDR2 is SYDVKM. V lost 8 bases to trimming and J lost 1 base, with 9 bases between them. CDR3 size: 13 residues. DNA for the CDR3: TGTGCCAGCCGTACGTCGAGCAATCAGCCCCAGCATTTT. It encodes CASRTSSNQPQHF.

In this sample, this clonotype turned up many times. The chain has TRBV28 and TRBJ2-7; the D gene could be TRBD1 or TRBD2 (6 bases each). The CDR3 loop spans 15 amino acids. Trimming pared 4 bases from V and 4 bases from J, leaving 17 bases between. Germline V gives CDR1 MDHEN, CDR2 SYDVKM. CDR3: CASSSPRGGGYEQYF. The CDR3 DNA follows: TGTGCCAGCAGTTCCCCTCGAGGGGGAGGATACGAGCAGTACTTC.

This chain uses TRBV12-3 or TRBV12-4 with TRBJ2-3, with D uncertain. This CDR3 is 16 amino acids long. The V end lost 5 bases, the J end lost 4 bases, and 19 bases lay between the germline ends. CDR3 loop: CASSPRGPNRADTQYF. The CDR3 coding sequence is TGTGCCAGCAGTCCGAGAGGCCCGAACCGGGCAGATACGCAGTATTTT.

This clonotype was observed a handful of times. The chain has TRBV11-2 and TRBJ2-5, with 10 bases identical to TRBD2. The germline CDR1 and CDR2 sequences are SGHAT and FQNNGV. The V and J ends lost 4 bases and 5 bases, in that order; junction bases with no gene match: 19. The CDR3 is made up of 19 amino acids. The CDR3 loop reads CASSSGQTAGGPRLETQYF. In DNA, the CDR3 is TGTGCCAGCAGCTCTGGACAAACAGCGGGAGGGCCAAGATTGGAGACCCAGTACTTC.